The subject of this entry is one T cell receptor beta chain. The source of the sample is a study of blood T cell repertoires in COVID-19. Original methodology: Counts of nucleated cells, estimated from reference gene primer amplification, were obtained. TCRdb keeps only in-frame clones here, not all; method: immunoSEQ multiplex PCR. That table gives V, J and clone size, and the DNA gave D and trimming. The sample shows roughly 150,000 clones, 80% to 90% of them seen only once. This CDR3 has 15 amino acids. The V end was cut by 0 bases, the J end by 4 bases, with 10 bases between. Germline lookup yields CDR1 MGHRA and CDR2 YSYEKL.

The rearrangement joins TRBV4-1 to TRBJ1-5; D not certain. The sequence came from an elderly woman with acute or convalescent COVID-19. The sequenced sample was peripheral blood. CDR3 nucleotide sequence: TGCGCCAGCAGCCAAGATTTCACAGCAAATCAGCCCCAGCATTTT. Encoded protein: CASSQDFTANQPQHF.